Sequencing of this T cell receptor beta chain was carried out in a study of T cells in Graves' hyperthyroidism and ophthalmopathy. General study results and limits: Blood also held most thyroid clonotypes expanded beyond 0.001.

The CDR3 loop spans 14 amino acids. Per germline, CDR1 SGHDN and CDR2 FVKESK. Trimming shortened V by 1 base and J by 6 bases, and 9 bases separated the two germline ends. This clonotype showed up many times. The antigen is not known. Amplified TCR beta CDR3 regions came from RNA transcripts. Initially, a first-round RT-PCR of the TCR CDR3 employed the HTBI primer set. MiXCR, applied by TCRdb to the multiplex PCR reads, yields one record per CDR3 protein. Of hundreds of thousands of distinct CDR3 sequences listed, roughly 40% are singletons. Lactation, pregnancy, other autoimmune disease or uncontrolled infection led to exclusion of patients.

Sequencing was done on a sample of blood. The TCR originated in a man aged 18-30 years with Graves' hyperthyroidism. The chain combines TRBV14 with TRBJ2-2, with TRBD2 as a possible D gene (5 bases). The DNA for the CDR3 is TGTGCCAGCAGCCAAGGACTAATGGCCGGGGAGCTGTTTTTT. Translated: CASSQGLMAGELFF.